This record covers a single TCR beta chain. This clone was picked up many times. Its binding antigen is unknown. Base-call qualities are not available, and no considerably larger clone is one nucleotide away. A single peripheral blood draw of 95 to 150 mL on average was collected from each donor into heparinised tubes. A BD FACSAria II was used to sort naive, central memory, regulatory and stem cell-like memory CD4+ T cells with a panel that included CD45RO, CCR7, CD25, CD127, CD95 and CD27. All sorted populations exceeded 98% purity. PBMCs were isolated right away by Lymphoprep density gradient centrifugation and were stained directly, without culture. So that batch effects would be minimized, each experiment stained and sorted samples in pairs, pairing one healthy donor with one patient. The entire amount of isolated RNA was reverse transcribed using the High Capacity cDNA Reverse Transcription Kit, so the sequenced TCRB transcripts were expressed ones. Naive, central memory and regulatory T cell samples underwent deep immunoSEQ sequencing, averaging about 3.57 million total reads per sample. Sorted cells were lysed in RLT buffer and RNA was extracted with DNase-treated RNeasy Micro or Mini kits, depending on cell number. Each cell subset was processed on its own to prevent cross-contamination, while patient and healthy donor samples were processed together. TCRB sequences were amplified from cDNA with the immunoSEQ multiplex PCR, producing 87-bp fragments spanning the CDR3 region. Sequencing of the amplicons was done on the Illumina HiSeq platform. In the original analysis: PCR bias was corrected computationally using synthetic template baselines, and reads within Hamming distance 2 were collapsed, with unmergeable singletons discarded. Reads were aligned against IMGT to assign V, D and J genes, CDR3 length and insertions or deletions at six rearrangement sites. Clonotype counts were normalized to sorted cell number within each subset before computing true diversity and Gini coefficients with the tcR R package. The overlap coefficient, calculated on TCRB nucleotide sequences, was used to quantify repertoire sharing. The table comes from immuneACCESS by way of TCRdb, which keeps in-frame sequences with V and J called. Part of the clones is missing from these tables; in studies checked, under half for an unresolved V gene and the rest for unknown reasons. That table is the source of V, J and clone size, and D and trimming were worked out from the DNA. The sample table holds over 300,000 clones, of which 7.5% to 9% were seen once. Under 0.5% of the sample goes to the ten largest clones.

This sample is drawn from a study of beta chain features in type 1 diabetes (dated 2018 in TCRdb). Describing the broader study: Mean age, gender distribution, total cell number and subset yield did not differ between patients and healthy donors. A total of roughly 100,000,000 sorted cells were examined across all samples, and the number of cells per subset was strongly correlated with RNA yield. In the study, recently diagnosed type 1 diabetes patients and matched healthy donors were compared on the TCRB repertoires of their sorted circulating CD4+ T cell subsets. Regulatory and stem cell-like memory subsets were obtained from only 8 patients and roughly eight healthy donors, while naive and central memory subsets were obtained from all 30 or so donors. Broader findings and caveats from the paper: In all four CD4+ subsets, TCRB CDR3 length was moderately but significantly shorter in type 1 diabetes patients. Because cDNA was sequenced instead of genomic DNA, activated cells with high expression could be over-represented, although the groups did not differ in activation or CD3 levels. HLA sub-analyses involved small numbers of individuals, so any influence of HLA type on TCRB rearrangement remained unresolved. Patients with type 1 diabetes made fewer insertions and deleted more nucleotides at VDJ recombination sites, implying thymic rearrangement abnormalities. The naive, central memory and regulatory TCRB repertoires appeared to resemble one another more closely among patients than among healthy donors. PCR might favor shorter templates, but patient and control samples were amplified and corrected together, so any skew would affect both groups equally.

Reading from cysteine to phenylalanine, the CDR3 counts 16 amino acids. Only the CDR3 DNA is retained, 48 bases long and in frame from the first base. The germline V gene encodes CDR1 SGDLS and CDR2 YYNGEE. Here V drops 3 bases and J drops 2 bases, and the junction holds 9 bases not matched to any gene. Sequenced: central memory CD4+ T cells from blood. The clonotype originates from a woman aged 18-29 years in good health. Here the chain combines TRBV9 and TRBJ2-7; 9 bases in the junction line up with TRBD2. The DNA reads as follows: TGTGCCAGCAGCGAAGGAGGGACTAGCAGCACCTACGAGCAGTACTTC. Translation gives CASSEGGTSSTYEQYF.